The 15 T cell receptor beta chains reported below all come from one sample, sequenced in a study of cytomegalovirus exposure and HLA in healthy donors. Repertoires were generated with immunoSEQ multiplex PCR, while TCRdb's copy carries only in-frame clones and drops some. The sample contains 160,000 or so clones, approximately 90% of which appear only once. The sequenced sample consisted of PBMCs. These receptors came from a man aged 18 to 35 in good health and CMV-seronegative.

The chain employs TRBV13 and TRBJ1-2; 7 bases agree with TRBD1. The CDR3 spans 15 residues. Germline V gives CDR1 PRHDT, CDR2 FYEKMQ (reference sequence). The junction had 10 bases not matched to a gene; V was cut back by 5 bases and J by 4 bases. The CDR3 nucleotides read TGTGCCAGCAGCCTACCCGGACAGGACCCCTATGGCTACACCTTC. Protein sequence: CASSLPGQDPYGYTF.

The gene calls are TRBV21-1 and TRBJ1-2; the table gives TRBD1 as D, unverified against the DNA. TRBV21-1 counts as a pseudogene. The CDR3 length is 16 residues. The CDR3 DNA reads as TGTGCCAGCAGCAAAGTGGGGGCGGAAGACGAAGTTGGCTACACCTTC. Translated: CASSKVGAEDEVGYTF.

The CDR3 here is CASSRWQEGNQPQHF. The CDR3 bases are TGTGCCAGCAGCCGGTGGCAGGAGGGCAATCAGCCCCAGCATTTT. The V call is TRBV4-2, the J call TRBJ1-5; D unclear. Trimming pared 4 bases from V and 2 bases from J, leaving 12 bases between. Germline lookup yields CDR1 LGHNA and CDR2 YNFKEQ. This CDR3 contains 15 residues.

This clone was detected ten times or more. The chain recombines TRBV6-4 with TRBJ2-1, with 12 bases fitting TRBD2. The CDR3 length is 14 residues. V was pared by 0 bases and J by 9 bases, with 0 bases of the junction left unmatched. Germline CDR1 MRHNA, CDR2 SNTAGT. As DNA, the CDR3 is TGTGCCAGCAGTGACTCGACTAGCGGGAGTGAGCAGTTCTTC. This codes for CASSDSTSGSEQFF.

The genes are TRBV4-1 and TRBJ2-4; 7 bases fit TRBD2. Germline V gene lookup returns CDR1 MGHRA and CDR2 YSYEKL. With 1 base clipped from V and 3 bases from J, the junction kept 3 bases outside the gene matches. There are 15 residues in the CDR3. The CDR3 is CASSQVGGSKNIQYF. DNA of the CDR3: TGCGCCAGCAGCCAAGTCGGGGGGAGCAAAAACATTCAGTACTTC.

The chain employs TRBV5-4 and TRBJ2-3; the D is unclear. CDR3 length equals 12 residues. Looked up from germline, CDR1 is SGHNT and CDR2 is YYREEE (reference sequence). V was clipped by 4 bases and J by 0 bases, with 3 bases between them. The CDR3 loop reads CASSGSTDTQYF. In DNA form, the CDR3 reads TGTGCCAGCAGCGGCAGCACAGATACGCAGTATTTT.

This chain joins TRBV6-6 and TRBJ2-1, with 8 bases lining up with TRBD2. CDR3 length equals 13 residues. V shed 0 bases and J 10 bases; nucleotides not matched to a gene: 2. Per germline, CDR1 MNHNY and CDR2 SVGAGI (reference sequence). The CDR3 here is CASSYSGGGEQFF. CDR3 coding DNA: TGTGCCAGCAGTTACTCCGGGGGGGGAGAGCAGTTCTTC.

The gene calls are TRBV27 and TRBJ2-1; tentative D call: TRBD1 (5 bases). In germline, CDR1 is MNHEY, CDR2 SMNVEV (reference sequence). The CDR3 has 15 residues. With 3 bases removed from V and 5 bases from J, the gap between germline ends came to 14 bases. This chain's CDR3 is CASSFFLTVNNEQFF. The CDR3 nucleotides read TGTGCCAGCAGTTTCTTCCTGACAGTTAACAATGAGCAGTTCTTC.

CDR3 DNA: TGTGCCAGCAGCCCCCGGACTAGCGGGAGCGACAATGAGCAGTTCTTC. Its protein product is CASSPRTSGSDNEQFF. V usage is TRBV7-4 and J usage is TRBJ2-1; 13 positions match TRBD2. Trimming removed 5 bases from V and 5 bases from J; junction bases left unmatched: 6. This CDR3 comprises 16 residues. The germline V gene encodes CDR1 SGHVT and CDR2 SQSDAQ.

V and J are TRBV29-1 and TRBJ2-1, with TRBD2 matching 9 bases. This CDR3 is built from 15 residues. The ends lost 5 bases at V and 7 bases at J; junction bases unmatched: 12. CDR1 and CDR2 (germline): SQVTM, ANQGSEA. This CDR3 is CSVTRSSGMENEQFF. Written as DNA, the CDR3 is TGCAGCGTTACTCGATCTAGCGGGATGGAGAATGAGCAGTTCTTC.

The V call is TRBV11-2, the J call TRBJ2-1, with 8 bases fitting TRBD2. Germline trimming cut 0 bases from V and 5 bases from J; bases unmatched to any gene: 6. Per germline, CDR1 SGHAT and CDR2 FQNNGV. CDR3 length equals 16 residues. CDR3 region: CASSLESSGTNNEQFF. The CDR3, as DNA: TGTGCCAGCAGCTTAGAGAGTAGCGGGACCAACAATGAGCAGTTCTTC. The variable domain in full, with the rest retrieved from reference TRBV11-2 and TRBJ2-1, is EAGVAQSPRYKIIEKRQSVAFWCNPISGHATLYWYQQILGQGPKLLIQFQNNGVVDDSQLPKDRFSAERLKGVDSTLKIQPAKLEDSAVYLCASSLESSGTNNEQFFGPGTRLTVL.

V and J are TRBV4-2 and TRBJ2-3; 9 nucleotides match TRBD2. Germline assignment: CDR1 LGHNA and CDR2 YNFKEQ. The ends lost 3 bases at V and 6 bases at J; junction bases unmatched: 4. The CDR3 extends over 14 amino acids. The CDR3 sequence is CASSQGLAADTQYF. Here the CDR3 DNA reads TGTGCCAGCAGCCAGGGACTAGCAGCTGATACGCAGTATTTT.

This chain links TRBV7-8 with TRBJ2-7; TRBD1 matches 9 bases. Germline CDR1 reads SGHVS; CDR2 reads FQNEAQ. Trimming cost V 5 bases and J 5 bases; bases outside gene matches: 13. The CDR3 has 16 residues. Here the CDR3 DNA reads TGTGCCAGCAGCCCCGCGGGGACAGGGAAAATCCACGAGCAGTACGTC. Translating it yields CASSPAGTGKIHEQYV.

The chain recombines TRBV29-1 with TRBJ2-5; 9 bases align to TRBD2. J gave up 7 bases and V 3 bases, and 3 bases lay outside the gene matches. Germline V CDR1 and CDR2: SQVTM, ANQGSEA. CDR3 length equals 12 residues. The DNA of the CDR3 is TGCAGCGTTGATTGGACTAGCGTGACCCAGTACTTC. It is translated as CSVDWTSVTQYF.

The genes are TRBV7-2 and TRBJ2-7; the match to TRBD2 covers 9 bases. The ends lost 3 bases at V and 5 bases at J; junction bases unmatched: 14. Per the germline V gene, CDR1 is SGHTA and CDR2 is FQGNSA. The CDR3 is made up of 17 amino acids. The CDR3 reads CASSFKGREGPWDEQYF. The CDR3 region has the DNA TGTGCCAGCAGCTTCAAGGGGCGGGAGGGCCCCTGGGACGAGCAGTACTTC.